Listed here is a single T cell receptor beta chain. The same CDR3 can be traced to other DNA sequences in this sample. The treatment is: approximately 18 received Ad26.COV2.S at low or high dose, single or two shots; 5 received placebo; per-sample allocation not given. Specimens were obtained on day 63 following the first vaccine or placebo injection. An adult of 18-55 years in Boston served as donor. The record originates from a study of Ad26.COV2.S vaccination and SARS-CoV-2 variants. As for the study in general: Participants got Ad26.COV2.S intramuscularly, once or twice 56 days apart.

This table comes from immunoSEQ multiplex PCR, and its TCRdb copy is limited to in-frame clones, with some not included. The sample records about 400,000 clones, around nine tenths being singletons. This TCR came from a person aged 18-65 years who received the Ad26.COV2.S COVID-19 vaccine or a placebo. Source: peripheral blood, taken in a trial of Ad26.COV2.S vaccine versus placebo.

The CDR3, as DNA: TGTGCCAGCAGCTTAGCGGCCAGCGTCCAAGAGACCCAGTACTTC. As protein: CASSLAASVQETQYF. The chain carries TRBV7-2 and TRBJ2-5; D gene ambiguous. Deletions cut 0 bases from V and 1 base from J, with 9 bases between. This CDR3 region has 15 residues. CDR1 is SGHTA and CDR2 is FQGNSA in the germline V gene.